The 17 T cell receptor beta chains below come from one sample, sequenced in a study of cytomegalovirus exposure and HLA in healthy donors. Assay used: immunoSEQ multiplex PCR; TCRdb lists only in-frame clones, some missing. The sample consists of 120,000 or so clones, about 96% of them appearing once. Sequenced sample: PBMCs. Every receptor here comes from a man aged 18 to 29 in good health and CMV-seronegative.

The chain links TRBV27 to TRBJ2-2, with TRBD1 matching over 10 bases. This CDR3 is 14 amino acids long. The V segment lost 8 bases and the J segment 7 bases; nucleotides outside the gene matches: 7. In germline, CDR1 is MNHEY, CDR2 SMNVEV (reference sequence). CDR3 nucleotide sequence: TGTGCCAGCCGGGACAGGGGACGGGTCGGGGAGCTGTTTTTT. It is translated as CASRDRGRVGELFF.

This chain joins TRBV15 and TRBJ2-7; 7 nucleotides match TRBD1. V trimming: 3 bases; J trimming: 3 bases; junction bases outside the gene matches: 5. The CDR3 is 14 residues long. Germline-derived CDR1 and CDR2 are LNHNV and YYDKDF (reference sequence). The CDR3 DNA sequence: TGTGCCACCAGCAGGCAAGGGGGCTTCTACGAGCAGTACTTC. Encoded protein: CATSRQGGFYEQYF. Combining the CDR3 with reference TRBV15 and TRBJ2-7 gives the whole variable domain DAMVIQNPRYQVTQFGKPVTLSCSQTLNHNVMYWYQQKSSQAPKLLFHYYDKDFNNEADTPDNFQSRRPNTSFCFLDIRSPGLGDTAMYLCATSRQGGFYEQYFGPGTRLTVT.

This chain joins TRBV6-6 and TRBJ1-5; 11 nucleotides agree with TRBD1. This CDR3 region has 16 residues. Germline CDR1 MNHNY, CDR2 SVGAGI (reference sequence). V lost 3 bases, J lost 2 bases, and 3 bases stayed unmatched. As DNA, the CDR3 is TGTGCCAGCAGTTATGGGGGACAGGGGGGCAATCAGCCCCAGCATTTT. Amino acid sequence: CASSYGGQGGNQPQHF.

The V and J genes are TRBV4-1 and TRBJ2-7; 8 bases line up with TRBD2. With 1 base clipped from V and 3 bases from J, the junction kept 11 bases outside the gene matches. The CDR3 has 17 residues. CDR1 and CDR2 (germline): MGHRA, YSYEKL. The DNA of the CDR3 is TGCGCCAGCAGCCAAGTAATTAGCGGGATCGTGGGCTACGAGCAGTACTTC. Its translation: CASSQVISGIVGYEQYF.

The chain uses TRBV30 and TRBJ2-3, with 7 nucleotides matching TRBD1. CDR1 and CDR2 (germline): GTSNPN, SVGIG (reference sequence). J was trimmed by 0 bases and V by 7 bases; bases with no gene match: 4. There are 13 residues in the CDR3. The chain's CDR3 is CASRQGSTDTQYF. CDR3 DNA sequence: TGTGCCTCTAGACAGGGAAGCACAGATACGCAGTATTTT.

The chain links TRBV20-1 to TRBJ2-7; 9 bases agree with TRBD1. CDR1 and CDR2 (germline): DFQATT, SNEGSKA (reference sequence). The CDR3 runs 11 residues. V gave up 7 bases and J gave up 11 bases; unmatched junction bases: 9. CDR3 coding DNA: TGCAGTGTCCTGACAGGGGGGGAAAAGTACTTC. The encoded protein is CSVLTGGEKYF.

The V call is TRBV18, the J call TRBJ2-1; 9 bases are a match to TRBD1. Germline values: CDR1 KGHSH, CDR2 LQKENI. Trimming cost V 4 bases and J 3 bases; bases outside gene matches: 4. The CDR3 runs 15 residues. Here the CDR3 reads CASSRDRVSYNEQFF. The DNA of the CDR3 is TGTGCCAGCTCACGGGACAGGGTGAGCTACAATGAGCAGTTCTTC.

The V and J genes are TRBV4-1 and TRBJ1-5; D may be TRBD1 (5 bases). From germline, CDR1 is MGHRA and CDR2 YSYEKL. This CDR3 spans 14 amino acids. V was shortened by 0 bases and J by 11 bases, with 14 bases between the two germline ends. In DNA form, the CDR3 reads TGCGCCAGCAGCCAAGAAGTCCCCTCCAGGGCCCAGCATTTT. Amino acids: CASSQEVPSRAQHF.

The chain combines TRBV5-1 with TRBJ1-4, with D perhaps TRBD1 (6 bases). In germline, CDR1 is SGHRS, CDR2 YFSETQ. With 0 bases removed from V and 0 bases from J, the gap between germline ends came to 9 bases. This CDR3 comprises 16 residues. The CDR3: CASSLVEGATNEKLFF. The CDR3 nucleotides read TGCGCCAGCAGCTTGGTTGAGGGGGCAACTAATGAAAAACTGTTTTTT.

J is TRBJ2-6 and V is TRBV30, with D perhaps TRBD1 (5 bases). The CDR3 loop spans 14 amino acids. Trimming stripped 3 bases from V and 0 bases from J, with 6 bases between. Germline CDR1 is GTSNPN and CDR2 is SVGIG (reference sequence). CDR3: CAWRDISGANVLTF. CDR3 sequence (DNA): TGTGCCTGGAGGGACATCTCTGGGGCCAACGTCCTGACTTTC.

This chain uses TRBV7-7 with TRBJ2-5; 8 nucleotides agree with TRBD2. This CDR3 is 14 amino acids long. The V gene end was trimmed by 5 bases and the J gene end by 2 bases; junction bases not matched to a gene: 4. Germline loops: CDR1 SSHAT, CDR2 FNYEAQ (reference sequence). CDR3 bases: TGTGCCAGCAGCCCGACTAGCGTACAAGAGACCCAGTACTTC. Protein sequence: CASSPTSVQETQYF.

The chain links TRBV15 to TRBJ1-2; D is unresolved. The CDR3 length is 16 residues. Trimming took off 4 bases at V and 4 bases at J, with 19 bases between the two ends. CDR1 is LNHNV and CDR2 is YYDKDF in the germline V gene (reference sequence). Written as DNA, the CDR3 is TGTGCCACCAGCAATAACGACCGGGGAGTCCTCTATGGCTACACCTTC. This sequence encodes CATSNNDRGVLYGYTF.

This rearrangement joins TRBV29-1 to TRBJ2-5; D is undetermined. Germline CDR1 and CDR2: SQVTM and ANQGSEA. The germline V and J ends were trimmed by 0 bases and 5 bases, with 4 bases remaining between them. This CDR3 comprises 11 residues. DNA for the CDR3: TGCAGCGTTGAAGATTCGGAGACCCAGTACTTC. Protein: CSVEDSETQYF.

This chain connects TRBV6-1 to TRBJ2-1; TRBD2 aligns across 11 bases. CDR1 MNHNS and CDR2 SASEGT come from the germline V gene. V shed 2 bases, J shed 3 bases, and the junction held 0 bases outside the gene matches. CDR3 length: 15 amino acids. The DNA of the CDR3 is TGTGCCAGCAGTGAAACTAGCGGGAGCTACAATGAGCAGTTCTTC. Translating it yields CASSETSGSYNEQFF.

The chain couples TRBV6-6 to TRBJ2-7, with a tentative D call TRBD1 (6 bases). Trimming cost V 7 bases and J 2 bases, with 9 bases left between them. The germline gives CDR1 MNHNY, CDR2 SVGAGI (reference sequence). CDR3 length equals 12 residues. The CDR3 sequence: CASIRTAYEQYF. CDR3 nucleotide sequence: TGTGCCAGCATAAGGACAGCCTACGAGCAGTACTTC.

The chain uses TRBV29-1 and TRBJ2-7, with D maybe TRBD2 (5 bases). Germline V gene data show CDR1 as SQVTM and CDR2 as ANQGSEA. This CDR3 has 14 amino acids. Trimming removed 5 bases from V and 5 bases from J, with 19 bases in between. As DNA, the CDR3 is TGCAGCGTTCTCAATGGTGAAGGGAGCGACGAGCAGTACTTC. Protein: CSVLNGEGSDEQYF.

The chain joins TRBV6-6 to TRBJ1-1, with a tentative D call TRBD1 (6 bases). This CDR3 contains 12 residues. CDR1 and CDR2 (germline): MNHNY, SVGAGI (reference sequence). Trimming cost V 6 bases and J 1 base, with 6 bases left between them. For the CDR3, the DNA is TGTGCCAGCAGGACAGGGAACACTGAAGCTTTCTTT. Amino acid sequence: CASRTGNTEAFF.